This T cell receptor beta chain was sequenced in a study of blood T cell repertoires in COVID-19. Whole-study context: The United States, Italy and Spain supplied acute and convalescent COVID-19 samples.

The germline V gene encodes CDR1 LGHNA and CDR2 YNFKEQ. There are 16 residues in the CDR3. The V end lost 5 bases, the J end lost 0 bases, and 13 bases lay between the germline ends. Generated by immunoSEQ multiplex PCR, the TCRdb table keeps only in-frame clones and is missing some. The sample lists about 98,000 clones, roughly 82% occurring once. Material for sequencing was peripheral blood. The TCR originated in a man in his sixties or seventies with active or convalescent COVID-19. The chain recombines TRBV4-2 with TRBJ2-2, with D perhaps matching TRBD1 (6 bases). The CDR3 here is CASSKRTAANTGELFF. The DNA for the CDR3 is TGTGCCAGCAGCAAACGGACAGCCGCGAACACCGGGGAGCTGTTTTTT.